This is a list of T cell receptor beta chains from one sample in a study of blood T cell repertoires in COVID-19. The table came from immunoSEQ multiplex PCR; TCRdb's copy has only in-frame clones and leaves some out. The table shows about 130,000 clones, with roughly 80% occurring only once. The sequencing sample was made of peripheral blood. The source is an elderly woman with acute or convalescent COVID-19. The CDR3 runs from the conserved cysteine through the conserved F or W. The order of the fields is CDR3 protein, CDR3 DNA, J gene, V gene, D gene, clone size. The D gene is left open where the match is weak. Expanded clones get a size class; other rows say once, few or many, or leave the size out.

CASSTTATNEKLFF TGTGCCAGTTCCACGACAGCAACTAATGAAAAACTGTTTTTT TRBJ1-4 TRBV6-5 - once
CASSENRGPYNEQFF TGTGCCAGCAGCGAGAACAGGGGACCCTACAATGAGCAGTTCTTC TRBJ2-1 TRBV7-2 TRBD1 -
CASSQDLTEATGTDTQYF TGTGCCAGCAGCCAAGATCTGACGGAAGCGACGGGCACAGATACGCAGTATTTT TRBJ2-3 TRBV3-1/TRBV3-2 - -
CASSITGSRNQPQHF TGTGCCAGTAGTATTACGGGGTCTCGCAATCAGCCCCAGCATTTT TRBJ1-5 TRBV19 - -
CASSVGDSLLREQYF TGTGCCAGCAGCGTAGGGGACAGCCTCCTACGAGAGCAGTACTTC TRBJ2-7 TRBV9 TRBD1 -
CASSSDRARYTF TGTGCCAGCAGTTCAGACAGGGCCCGCTACACCTTC TRBJ1-2 TRBV12-3/TRBV12-4 TRBD1 -
CASSFDGGRRVDTEAFF TGTGCCAGTAGTTTCGACGGAGGGAGACGGGTCGACACTGAGGCTTTCTTT TRBJ1-1 TRBV19 - -
CAIRLGQGLYGYTF TGTGCCATCAGGTTAGGACAGGGTCTGTATGGCTACACCTTC TRBJ1-2 TRBV10-3 TRBD1 -
CASSEAWQGDYGYTF TGTGCCAGCAGTGAAGCGTGGCAGGGGGACTATGGCTACACCTTC TRBJ1-2 TRBV2 TRBD1 once
CASSYSQGAANYGYTF TGTGCCAGCAGTTACTCTCAGGGGGCGGCTAACTATGGCTACACCTTC TRBJ1-2 TRBV6-6 TRBD1 -
CASSSARDRVGGYTF TGTGCCAGCAGCTCGGCCCGGGACAGGGTGGGTGGCTACACCTTC TRBJ1-2 TRBV4-2 TRBD1 -
CASSLGTRASTDTQYF TGTGCCAGCAGCCTCGGGACTAGAGCTAGCACAGATACGCAGTATTTT TRBJ2-3 TRBV6-2/TRBV6-3 TRBD2 once
CAWSSITYNSPLHF TGTGCCTGGAGTTCTATTACCTATAATTCACCCCTCCACTTT TRBJ1-6 TRBV30 - once
CASSSQGPNYGYTF TGCGCCAGCAGCTCTCAGGGGCCTAACTATGGCTACACCTTC TRBJ1-2 TRBV5-1 - -
CASSQDEGAGIYNEQFF TGTGCCAGCAGCCAAGACGAGGGAGCCGGCATTTACAATGAGCAGTTCTTC TRBJ2-1 TRBV14 - -
CASSKYSQGSSNQPQHF TGTGCCAGCAGCAAATATTCCCAGGGGAGTAGCAATCAGCCCCAGCATTTT TRBJ1-5 TRBV21-1 - -
CASSSKLTSGGSYNEQFF TGTGCCAGCAGTTCTAAGCTGACTAGCGGGGGTTCCTACAATGAGCAGTTCTTC TRBJ2-1 TRBV7-3 TRBD2 -
CASSRGQEETQYF TGTGCCAGCAGCCGGGGACAGGAAGAGACCCAGTACTTC TRBJ2-5 TRBV7-6 TRBD1 -
CASSVSPPGQGAEQYF TGTGCCAGCAGCGTATCCCCCCCGGGACAGGGAGCCGAGCAGTACTTC TRBJ2-7 TRBV9 TRBD1 -
CASSPGVDNEKLFF TGTGCCAGCAGCCCAGGGGTAGATAATGAAAAACTGTTTTTT TRBJ1-4 TRBV7-9 - -
CASSIGTGMLGEAFF TGTGCCAGTAGTATTGGGACAGGGATGTTAGGTGAAGCTTTCTTT TRBJ1-1 TRBV19 TRBD1 -
CASRRIGGNNEQFF TGCGCCAGCAGACGTATCGGGGGGAACAATGAGCAGTTCTTC TRBJ2-1 TRBV4-1 TRBD2 -
CATSRDWKGVGTEAFF TGTGCCACCAGCAGAGATTGGAAGGGGGTAGGGACTGAAGCTTTCTTT TRBJ1-1 TRBV15 - -
CASSGRRLALLNTGELFF TGTGCCAGCAGCGGCAGGAGACTAGCCCTCTTGAACACCGGGGAGCTGTTTTTT TRBJ2-2 TRBV21-1 - -
CASSQGEGAGGYTF TGTGCCAGCAGCCAGGGAGAGGGGGCTGGCGGCTACACCTTC TRBJ1-2 TRBV14 TRBD1 many
CASSFTGTGVGGEKLFF TGTGCCAGCAGTTTCACCGGGACAGGCGTCGGGGGGGAAAAACTGTTTTTT TRBJ1-4 TRBV27 TRBD1 -